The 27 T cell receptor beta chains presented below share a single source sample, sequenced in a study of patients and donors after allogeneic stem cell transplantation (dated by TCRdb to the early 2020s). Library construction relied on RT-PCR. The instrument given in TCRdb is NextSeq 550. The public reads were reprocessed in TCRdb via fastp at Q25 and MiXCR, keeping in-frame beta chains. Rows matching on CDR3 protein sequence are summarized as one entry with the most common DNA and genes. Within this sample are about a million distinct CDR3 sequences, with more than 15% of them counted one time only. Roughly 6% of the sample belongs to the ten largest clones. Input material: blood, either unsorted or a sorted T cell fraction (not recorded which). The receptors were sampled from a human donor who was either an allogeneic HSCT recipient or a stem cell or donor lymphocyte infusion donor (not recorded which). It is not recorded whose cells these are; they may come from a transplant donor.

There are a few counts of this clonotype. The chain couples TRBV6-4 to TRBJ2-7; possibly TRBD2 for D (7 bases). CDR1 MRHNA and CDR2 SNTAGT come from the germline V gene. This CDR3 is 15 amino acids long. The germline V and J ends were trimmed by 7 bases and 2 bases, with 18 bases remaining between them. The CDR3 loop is CASKEGGLVPYEQYF. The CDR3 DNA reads TGTGCCAGCAAGGAGGGGGGGCTGGTACCCTACGAGCAGTACTTC.

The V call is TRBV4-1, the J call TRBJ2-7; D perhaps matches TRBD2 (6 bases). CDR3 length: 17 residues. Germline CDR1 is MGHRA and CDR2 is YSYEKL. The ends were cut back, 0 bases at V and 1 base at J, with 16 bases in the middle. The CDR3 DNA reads TGCGCCAGCAGCCAAGAATACGGGAGACCCCTTTCCTACGAGCAGTACTTC. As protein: CASSQEYGRPLSYEQYF.

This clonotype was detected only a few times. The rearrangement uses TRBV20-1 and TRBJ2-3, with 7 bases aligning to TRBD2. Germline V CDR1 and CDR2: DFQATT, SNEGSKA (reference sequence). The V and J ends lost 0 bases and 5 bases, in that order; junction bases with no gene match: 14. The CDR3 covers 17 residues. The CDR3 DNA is TGCAGTGCTAGAGATAAATGGGGACTACCGATAAGAGATACGCAGTATTTT. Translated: CSARDKWGLPIRDTQYF.

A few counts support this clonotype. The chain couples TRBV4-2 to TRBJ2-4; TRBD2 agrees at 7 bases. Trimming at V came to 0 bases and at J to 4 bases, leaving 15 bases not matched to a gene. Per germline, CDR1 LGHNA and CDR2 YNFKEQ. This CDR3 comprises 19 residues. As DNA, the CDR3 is TGTGCCAGCAGCCAAGATATGTTTGGAATGGCGGGGGTGAAAAACATTCAGTACTTC. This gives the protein CASSQDMFGMAGVKNIQYF.

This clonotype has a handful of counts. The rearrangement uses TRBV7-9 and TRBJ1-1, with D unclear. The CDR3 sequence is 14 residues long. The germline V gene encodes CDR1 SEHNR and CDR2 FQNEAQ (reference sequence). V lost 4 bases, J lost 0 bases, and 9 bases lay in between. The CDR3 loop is CASSSPEVNTEAFF. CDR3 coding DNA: TGTGCCAGCAGCTCGCCGGAGGTGAACACTGAAGCTTTCTTT.

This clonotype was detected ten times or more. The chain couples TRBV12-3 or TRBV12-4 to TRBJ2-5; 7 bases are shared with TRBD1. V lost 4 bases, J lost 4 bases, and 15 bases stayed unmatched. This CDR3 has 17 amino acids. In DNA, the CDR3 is TGTGCCAGCAGTTCCCCCTCCGGGACAGACAGAGTAGAGACCCAGTACTTC. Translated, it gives CASSSPSGTDRVETQYF.

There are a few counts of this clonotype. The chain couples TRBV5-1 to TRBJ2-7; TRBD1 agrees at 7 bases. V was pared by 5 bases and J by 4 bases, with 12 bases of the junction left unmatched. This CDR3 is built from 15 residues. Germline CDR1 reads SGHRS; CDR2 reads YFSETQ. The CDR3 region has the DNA TGCGCCAGCAGGGTGATGGGGACAGACGCTTACGAGCAGTACTTC. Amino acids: CASRVMGTDAYEQYF.

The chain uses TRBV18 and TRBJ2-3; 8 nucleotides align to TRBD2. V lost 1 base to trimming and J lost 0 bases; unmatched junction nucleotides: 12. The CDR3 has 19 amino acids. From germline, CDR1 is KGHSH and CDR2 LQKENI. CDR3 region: CASSPRLAILSPSTDTQYF. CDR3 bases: TGTGCCAGCTCACCACGACTAGCGATTCTAAGTCCTAGCACAGATACGCAGTATTTT. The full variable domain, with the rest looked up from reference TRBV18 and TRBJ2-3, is NAGVMQNPRHLVRRRGQEARLRCSPMKGHSHVYWYRQLPEEGLKFMVYLQKENIIDESGMPKERFSAEFPKEGPSILRIQQVVRGDSAAYFCASSPRLAILSPSTDTQYFGPGTRLTVL.

CDR3: CASSPVRGGNQPQHF. The DNA for the CDR3 is TGTGCCAGCAGCCCCGTCCGGGGGGGAAATCAGCCCCAGCATTTT. The chain recombines TRBV27 with TRBJ1-5, with D possibly matching TRBD1 (5 bases). Trimming cost V 6 bases and J 4 bases, with 16 bases left between them. This CDR3 has 15 amino acids. Germline-derived CDR1 and CDR2 are MNHEY and SMNVEV (reference sequence).

The CDR3 spells CASSLSQVYEQYF. The CDR3 DNA follows: TGTGCCAGCAGCCTGTCACAGGTTTACGAGCAGTACTTC. V is TRBV7-9 and J is TRBJ2-7, with a weak D call TRBD1 (5 bases). The CDR3 sequence is 13 residues long. The germline V and J ends were trimmed by 5 bases and 4 bases, with 12 bases remaining between them. CDR1 and CDR2 (germline): SEHNR, FQNEAQ (reference sequence).

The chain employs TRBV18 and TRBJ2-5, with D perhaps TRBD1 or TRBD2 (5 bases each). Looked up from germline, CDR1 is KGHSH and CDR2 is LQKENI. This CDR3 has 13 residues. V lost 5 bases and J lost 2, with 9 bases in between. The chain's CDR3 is CASSGTQQETQYF. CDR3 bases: TGTGCCAGCTCAGGGACGCAGCAAGAGACCCAGTACTTC.

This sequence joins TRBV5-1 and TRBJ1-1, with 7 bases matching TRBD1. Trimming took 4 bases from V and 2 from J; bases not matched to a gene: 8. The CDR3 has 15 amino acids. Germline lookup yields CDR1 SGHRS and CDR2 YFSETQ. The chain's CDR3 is CASSARTGPNTEAFF. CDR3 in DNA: TGCGCCAGCAGCGCCCGGACAGGACCTAACACTGAAGCTTTCTTT. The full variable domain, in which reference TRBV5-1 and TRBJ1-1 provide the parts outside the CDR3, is KAGVTQTPRYLIKTRGQQVTLSCSPISGHRSVSWYQQTPGQGLQFLFEYFSETQRNKGNFPGRFSGRQFSNSRSEMNVSTLELGDSALYLCASSARTGPNTEAFFGQGTRLTVV.

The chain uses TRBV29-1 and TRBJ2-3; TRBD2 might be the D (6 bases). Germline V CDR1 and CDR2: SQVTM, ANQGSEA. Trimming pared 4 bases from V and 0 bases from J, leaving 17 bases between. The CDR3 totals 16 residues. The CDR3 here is CSVGPLGGASTDTQYF. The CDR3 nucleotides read TGCAGCGTTGGGCCCCTTGGCGGGGCTAGCACAGATACGCAGTATTTT.

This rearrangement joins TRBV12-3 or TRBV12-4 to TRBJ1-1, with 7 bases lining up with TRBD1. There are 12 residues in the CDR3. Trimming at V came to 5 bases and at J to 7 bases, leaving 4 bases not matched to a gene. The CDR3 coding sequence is TGTGCCAGCAGTCCACAGGGGAATGAAGCTTTCTTT. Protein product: CASSPQGNEAFF.

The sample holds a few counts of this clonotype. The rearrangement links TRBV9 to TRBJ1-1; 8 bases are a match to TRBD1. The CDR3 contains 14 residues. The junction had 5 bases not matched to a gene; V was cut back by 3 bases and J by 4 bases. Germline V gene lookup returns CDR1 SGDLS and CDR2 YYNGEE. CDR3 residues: CASSEQGDPTEAFF. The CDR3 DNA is TGTGCCAGCAGCGAACAGGGGGATCCCACTGAAGCTTTCTTT.

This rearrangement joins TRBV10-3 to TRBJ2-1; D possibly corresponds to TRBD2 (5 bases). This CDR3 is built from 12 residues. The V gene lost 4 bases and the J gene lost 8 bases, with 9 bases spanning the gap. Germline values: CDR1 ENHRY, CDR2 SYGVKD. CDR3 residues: CAISGLADEQFF. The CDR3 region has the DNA TGTGCCATCAGTGGCCTAGCCGATGAGCAGTTCTTC.

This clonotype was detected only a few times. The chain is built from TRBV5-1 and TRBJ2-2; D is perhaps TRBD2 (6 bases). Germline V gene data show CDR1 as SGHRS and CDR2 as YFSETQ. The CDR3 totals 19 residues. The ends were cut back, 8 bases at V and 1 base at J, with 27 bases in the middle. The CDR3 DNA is TGCGCCAGTGACCGGGGGACTTCCGTTCGACGGAAGAACACCGGGGAGCTGTTTTTT. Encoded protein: CASDRGTSVRRKNTGELFF. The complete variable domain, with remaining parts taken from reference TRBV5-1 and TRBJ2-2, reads KAGVTQTPRYLIKTRGQQVTLSCSPISGHRSVSWYQQTPGQGLQFLFEYFSETQRNKGNFPGRFSGRQFSNSRSEMNVSTLELGDSALYLCASDRGTSVRRKNTGELFFGEGSRLTVL.

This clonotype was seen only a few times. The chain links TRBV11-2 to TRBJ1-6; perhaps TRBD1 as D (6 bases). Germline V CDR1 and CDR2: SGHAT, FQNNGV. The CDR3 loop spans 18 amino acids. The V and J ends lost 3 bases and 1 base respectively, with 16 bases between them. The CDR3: CASSLGDGGWSYNSPLHF. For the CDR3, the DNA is TGTGCCAGCAGCTTGGGGGACGGGGGCTGGTCCTATAATTCACCCCTCCACTTT.

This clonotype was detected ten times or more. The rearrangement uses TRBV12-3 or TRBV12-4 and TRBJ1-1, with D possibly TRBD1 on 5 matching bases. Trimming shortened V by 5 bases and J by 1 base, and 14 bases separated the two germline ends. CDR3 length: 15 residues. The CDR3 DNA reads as TGTGCCAGCAGTACCCCTCGTGGGGGGAACACTGAAGCTTTCTTT. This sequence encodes CASSTPRGGNTEAFF.

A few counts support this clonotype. CDR3 protein: CASSPARPLGNTQYF. The CDR3 nucleotides are TGTGCCAGCAGTCCTGCCCGCCCTCTAGGAAATACGCAGTATTTT. The genes are TRBV6-2 or TRBV6-3 and TRBJ2-3; unclear D gene. CDR3 length equals 15 residues. V shed 5 bases and J shed 7 bases, with 19 bases lying between them. CDR1 and CDR2 from the germline V gene are MNHEY and SVGEGT.

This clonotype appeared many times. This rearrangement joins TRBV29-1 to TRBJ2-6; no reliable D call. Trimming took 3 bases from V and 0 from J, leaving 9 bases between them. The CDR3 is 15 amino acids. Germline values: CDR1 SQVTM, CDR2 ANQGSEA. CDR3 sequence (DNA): TGCAGCGTTGAGTTCGGGCTCTCTGGGGCCAACGTCCTGACTTTC. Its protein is CSVEFGLSGANVLTF.

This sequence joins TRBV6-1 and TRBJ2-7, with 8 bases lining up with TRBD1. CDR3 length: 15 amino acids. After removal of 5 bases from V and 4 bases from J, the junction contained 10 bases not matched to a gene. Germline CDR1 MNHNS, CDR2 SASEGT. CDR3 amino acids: CASSSALTGEYEQYF. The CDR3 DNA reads TGTGCCAGCAGTAGCGCATTGACAGGGGAGTACGAGCAGTACTTC.

The CDR3 DNA sequence: TGTGCCATCAGTGAGTGGCAGCTCACCGGGGAGCTGTTTTTT. It codes for CAISEWQLTGELFF. V and J are TRBV10-3 and TRBJ2-2; no firm D call. Trimming removed 1 base at V and 4 bases at J, with 7 bases between. The CDR3 runs to 14 residues. CDR1 is ENHRY and CDR2 is SYGVKD in the germline V gene.

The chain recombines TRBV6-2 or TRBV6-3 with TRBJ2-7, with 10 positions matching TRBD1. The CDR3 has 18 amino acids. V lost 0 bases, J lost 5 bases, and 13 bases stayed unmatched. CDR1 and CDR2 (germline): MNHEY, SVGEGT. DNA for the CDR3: TGTGCCAGCAGTTACTCGAGATCCCCGGGACAGGGGATCAACGAGCAGTACTTC. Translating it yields CASSYSRSPGQGINEQYF.

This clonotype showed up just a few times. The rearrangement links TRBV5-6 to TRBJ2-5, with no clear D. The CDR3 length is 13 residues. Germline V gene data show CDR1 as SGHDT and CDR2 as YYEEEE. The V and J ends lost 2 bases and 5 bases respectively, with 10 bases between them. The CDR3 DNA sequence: TGTGCCAGCAGCTTAACGCTTTCGGAGACCCAGTACTTC. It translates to CASSLTLSETQYF.

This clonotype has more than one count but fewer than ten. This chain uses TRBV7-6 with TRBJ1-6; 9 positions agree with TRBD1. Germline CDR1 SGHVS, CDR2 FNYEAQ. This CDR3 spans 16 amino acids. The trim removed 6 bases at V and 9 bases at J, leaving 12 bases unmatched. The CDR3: CASRRTSGTGISPLHF. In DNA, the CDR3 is TGTGCCAGCAGACGTACTTCCGGGACAGGGATTTCACCCCTCCACTTT.

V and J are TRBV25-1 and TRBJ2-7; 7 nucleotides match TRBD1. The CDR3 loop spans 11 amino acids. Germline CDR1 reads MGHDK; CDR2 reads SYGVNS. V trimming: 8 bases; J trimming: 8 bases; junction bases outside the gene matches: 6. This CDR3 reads CASGGQFKQYF. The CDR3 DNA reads TGTGCCAGCGGGGGACAGTTCAAGCAGTACTTC.